A selection of T cell receptor beta chains follows, all from one sample in a study of cytomegalovirus exposure and HLA in healthy donors. Here immunoSEQ multiplex PCR was the method, and the copy in TCRdb shows in-frame clones only, minus some. The data show some 200,000 clones, with more than 65% seen just once and 1.5% held by the top ten. Sequencing was done on a sample of PBMCs. Source of these receptors: a girl aged 10 to 17 in good health and CMV-seropositive. Each CDR3 is given with its conserved first and last residue. The D gene is left open where the match is weak. Some rows have no size entry. The others give once, few or many, or a class for an expanded clone.

abundance: -
d_gene: TRBD1
v_gene: TRBV4-3
j_gene: TRBJ2-3
CDR3nt: TGCGCCAGCAGCCAAGCAGGGGGTAGTAGCACAGATACGCAGTATTTT
CDR3aa: CASSQAGGSSTDTQYF

abundance: -
d_gene: TRBD1
v_gene: TRBV5-1
j_gene: TRBJ2-5
CDR3nt: TGCGCCAGCAGCTTGGCCCCGGTCCAGGGGGCATTGGAGACCCAGTACTTC
CDR3aa: CASSLAPVQGALETQYF

abundance: -
d_gene: TRBD1
v_gene: TRBV20-1
j_gene: TRBJ1-1
CDR3nt: TGCAGTGGGGGGACAGTTGAAGCTTTCTTT
CDR3aa: CSGGTVEAFF

abundance: -
d_gene: -
v_gene: TRBV7-9
j_gene: TRBJ1-5
CDR3nt: TGTGCCAGCAGCTCAGGGGTTCCGCCCCAGCATTTT
CDR3aa: CASSSGVPPQHF

abundance: -
d_gene: -
v_gene: TRBV7-9
j_gene: TRBJ1-6
CDR3nt: TGTGCCAGCAGCTTAACCGAGCCCAATTCACCCCTCCACTTT
CDR3aa: CASSLTEPNSPLHF

abundance: once
d_gene: TRBD2
v_gene: TRBV4-1
j_gene: TRBJ2-2
CDR3nt: TGCGCCAGCAGGCCCCAAGCGGGGGGTTTCGCCGGGGAGCTGTTTTTT
CDR3aa: CASRPQAGGFAGELFF

abundance: few
d_gene: TRBD1
v_gene: TRBV25-1
j_gene: TRBJ1-4
CDR3nt: TGTGCCAGCAGTGAGACAGGGTCATACGAAAAACTGTTTTTT
CDR3aa: CASSETGSYEKLFF

abundance: -
d_gene: TRBD1
v_gene: TRBV5-4
j_gene: TRBJ2-1
CDR3nt: TGTGCCAGCAGCTTGGCAGGGGGCGGACCCTCCTACAATGAGCAGTTCTTC
CDR3aa: CASSLAGGGPSYNEQFF

abundance: few
d_gene: -
v_gene: TRBV4-2
j_gene: TRBJ1-1
CDR3nt: TGTGCCAGCAGCCAAGATTTTTCTCGGGGAACTGAAGCTTTCTTT
CDR3aa: CASSQDFSRGTEAFF

abundance: -
d_gene: TRBD2
v_gene: TRBV9
j_gene: TRBJ2-1
CDR3nt: TGTGCCAGCAGCGTAGGTTCCGCGGGGGGGGGCAATGAGCAGTTCTTC
CDR3aa: CASSVGSAGGGNEQFF

abundance: -
d_gene: TRBD2
v_gene: TRBV12-5
j_gene: TRBJ2-3
CDR3nt: TGTGCTAGTGGTTTGGCCACTAGCGGGGGGCCGACCACAGATACGCAGTATTTT
CDR3aa: CASGLATSGGPTTDTQYF

abundance: -
d_gene: -
v_gene: TRBV30
j_gene: TRBJ2-5
CDR3nt: TGTGCCTGGGACATAGGAGGAGAGACCCAGCACTTC
CDR3aa: CAWDIGGETQHF

abundance: -
d_gene: -
v_gene: TRBV6-5
j_gene: TRBJ2-2
CDR3nt: TGTGCCAGCAGTAACCTCGCCTTTGAGCACGGGGAGCTGTTTTTT
CDR3aa: CASSNLAFEHGELFF

abundance: -
d_gene: TRBD2
v_gene: TRBV9
j_gene: TRBJ2-4
CDR3nt: TGTGCCAGCAGCATCCCTGTAGCGGGGGGGGGAAACATTCAGTACTTC
CDR3aa: CASSIPVAGGGNIQYF

abundance: -
d_gene: -
v_gene: TRBV5-1
j_gene: TRBJ2-5
CDR3nt: TGCGCCAGCAGCCCATCCCAGGGACCTCCGGGGGTCCAGTACTTC
CDR3aa: CASSPSQGPPGVQYF

abundance: few
d_gene: -
v_gene: TRBV6-5
j_gene: TRBJ1-3
CDR3nt: TGTGCCAGCACCCCGTGGCAGGGCGGAAACACCATATATTTT
CDR3aa: CASTPWQGGNTIYF

abundance: -
d_gene: TRBD1
v_gene: TRBV30
j_gene: TRBJ2-7
CDR3nt: TGTGCCTTCACAGGACAGGCGGTGGGCGAGCAGTACTTC
CDR3aa: CAFTGQAVGEQYF

abundance: -
d_gene: -
v_gene: TRBV4-3
j_gene: TRBJ2-5
CDR3nt: TGCGCCAGCAGCCAAGAGGCAGGTCGGGAGCAGTACTTC
CDR3aa: CASSQEAGREQYF

abundance: -
d_gene: TRBD1
v_gene: TRBV4-3
j_gene: TRBJ1-4
CDR3nt: TGCGCCAGCAGCCAAGAGGTCGGGACAGGGTGGGGTGGAACTAATGAAAAACTGTTTTTT
CDR3aa: CASSQEVGTGWGGTNEKLFF

abundance: -
d_gene: -
v_gene: TRBV2
j_gene: TRBJ1-4
CDR3nt: TGTGCCAGCAGTGGGACCGGGACAAACTATGAAAAACTGTTTTTT
CDR3aa: CASSGTGTNYEKLFF

abundance: -
d_gene: TRBD2
v_gene: TRBV29-1
j_gene: TRBJ2-1
CDR3nt: TGCAGCGTTGGGGGGCCCGGGGGGGTCTCCTACAATGAGCAGTTCTTC
CDR3aa: CSVGGPGGVSYNEQFF

abundance: -
d_gene: TRBD1
v_gene: TRBV6-6
j_gene: TRBJ2-2
CDR3nt: TGTGCCAGCAGTTACGACAGGGGATCCGGGGAGCTGTTTTTT
CDR3aa: CASSYDRGSGELFF

abundance: -
d_gene: TRBD2
v_gene: TRBV15
j_gene: TRBJ2-1
CDR3nt: TGTGCCACCAGCAGAGATCCTAGCGGGGGATACAATGAGCAGTTCTTC
CDR3aa: CATSRDPSGGYNEQFF

abundance: -
d_gene: TRBD1
v_gene: TRBV23-1
j_gene: TRBJ2-4
CDR3nt: TGCGCCAGCAGTCACGGGACAGGGAAAAACATTCAGTACTTC
CDR3aa: CASSHGTGKNIQYF

abundance: -
d_gene: TRBD1
v_gene: TRBV29-1
j_gene: TRBJ1-3
CDR3nt: TGCAGCGCACAAACCGGGACAGGGGGAAACACCATATATTTT
CDR3aa: CSAQTGTGGNTIYF

abundance: -
d_gene: -
v_gene: TRBV7-6
j_gene: TRBJ1-3
CDR3nt: TGTGCCAGCAGCTTACCAGACGGTATAGCGGGGAGCCGGCACTCTGGAAACACCATATATTTT
CDR3aa: CASSLPDGIAGSRHSGNTIYF

abundance: -
d_gene: TRBD1
v_gene: TRBV11-3
j_gene: TRBJ1-5
CDR3nt: TGTGCCAGCAGCTTAGATCTCGACAGGGCAGGCAATCAGCCCCAGCATTTT
CDR3aa: CASSLDLDRAGNQPQHF

abundance: -
d_gene: TRBD1
v_gene: TRBV7-7
j_gene: TRBJ1-4
CDR3nt: TGTGCCAGCAGCTTAGATCCCACCGACAGGGGGTTGTTGGGTGAAAAACTGTTTTTT
CDR3aa: CASSLDPTDRGLLGEKLFF

abundance: -
d_gene: TRBD1
v_gene: TRBV4-3
j_gene: TRBJ2-5
CDR3nt: TGCGCCAGCAGCCAAGGACAGGGTAGAGAGACCCAGTACTTC
CDR3aa: CASSQGQGRETQYF

abundance: -
d_gene: TRBD2
v_gene: TRBV11-2
j_gene: TRBJ2-5
CDR3nt: TGTGCCAGCAGTCGTCGGGGGGTTGCGGAGACCCAGTACTTC
CDR3aa: CASSRRGVAETQYF

abundance: -
d_gene: TRBD1
v_gene: TRBV6-6
j_gene: TRBJ1-5
CDR3nt: TGTGCCAGCAGTCACATCGACAGGGGCCAAAATCAGCCCCAGCATTTT
CDR3aa: CASSHIDRGQNQPQHF

abundance: -
d_gene: TRBD1
v_gene: TRBV7-7
j_gene: TRBJ2-1
CDR3nt: TGTGCCAGCAGCCCGGCCCCAGGGGGCGCTGAGCAGTTCTTC
CDR3aa: CASSPAPGGAEQFF

abundance: -
d_gene: TRBD1
v_gene: TRBV15
j_gene: TRBJ1-5
CDR3nt: TGTGCCACCAGCAGAGATTCTCGGCAGGGGGATCAGCCCCAGCATTTT
CDR3aa: CATSRDSRQGDQPQHF

abundance: once
d_gene: TRBD1
v_gene: TRBV9
j_gene: TRBJ2-1
CDR3nt: TGTGCCAGCAGCGGAATCGGGACAGGGGTTAATGAGCAGTTCTTC
CDR3aa: CASSGIGTGVNEQFF

abundance: -
d_gene: TRBD2
v_gene: TRBV10-3
j_gene: TRBJ2-7
CDR3nt: TGTGCCATCACCTCCGGGAGGCCTTTCGAGCAGTACTTC
CDR3aa: CAITSGRPFEQYF

abundance: -
d_gene: -
v_gene: TRBV9
j_gene: TRBJ2-3
CDR3nt: TGTGCCAGCAGCCCCCTTCCCAGCGGTACGAGCACAGATACGCAGTATTTT
CDR3aa: CASSPLPSGTSTDTQYF

abundance: once
d_gene: -
v_gene: TRBV6-5
j_gene: TRBJ2-7
CDR3nt: TGTGCCAGCAGCCGCGACATCTCCTACGAGCAGTACTTC
CDR3aa: CASSRDISYEQYF

abundance: once
d_gene: TRBD1
v_gene: TRBV6-6
j_gene: TRBJ1-2
CDR3nt: TGTGCCAGCAGTTACTTGCGGACAGGGACCTATGGCTACACCTTC
CDR3aa: CASSYLRTGTYGYTF

abundance: few
d_gene: -
v_gene: TRBV7-9
j_gene: TRBJ1-1
CDR3nt: TGTGCCAGCAGCTTAGGCGAGGGCTTGTTCGTAGCTTTCTTT
CDR3aa: CASSLGEGLFVAFF

abundance: -
d_gene: -
v_gene: TRBV18
j_gene: TRBJ2-7
CDR3nt: TGTGCCAGCTCACCAACTTATACCCGCTCCTACGAGCAGTACTTC
CDR3aa: CASSPTYTRSYEQYF

abundance: -
d_gene: -
v_gene: TRBV15
j_gene: TRBJ1-1
CDR3nt: TGTGCCACCAGCAGAGCGGGCGGGGTGAGAGCTTTCTTT
CDR3aa: CATSRAGGVRAFF

abundance: -
d_gene: TRBD1
v_gene: TRBV11-3
j_gene: TRBJ1-6
CDR3nt: TGTGCCAGCAGCGTAGACAGGGGTTTGAACAATTCACCCCTCCACTTT
CDR3aa: CASSVDRGLNNSPLHF

abundance: -
d_gene: TRBD1
v_gene: TRBV7-2
j_gene: TRBJ1-2
CDR3nt: TGTGCCAGCAGCCGGACAGGGGCTAACTATGGCTACACCTTC
CDR3aa: CASSRTGANYGYTF

abundance: -
d_gene: TRBD1
v_gene: TRBV27
j_gene: TRBJ1-1
CDR3nt: TGTGCCAGCAGTTCTCGACAGGGGGTATCGAACACTGAAGCTTTCTTT
CDR3aa: CASSSRQGVSNTEAFF

abundance: few
d_gene: -
v_gene: TRBV10-1
j_gene: TRBJ2-2
CDR3nt: TGCGCCAGCTCTCGGACAGACTCGATTTTCGGGGAGCTGTTTTTT
CDR3aa: CASSRTDSIFGELFF

abundance: -
d_gene: -
v_gene: TRBV2
j_gene: TRBJ2-1
CDR3nt: TGTGCCAGCAGAGATACCCCTGTGGGGAGCTCCTACAATGAGCAGTTCTTC
CDR3aa: CASRDTPVGSSYNEQFF

abundance: -
d_gene: TRBD1
v_gene: TRBV27
j_gene: TRBJ1-5
CDR3nt: TGTGCCAGCAGTCCGGACAGGGGAAATCAGCCCCAGCATTTT
CDR3aa: CASSPDRGNQPQHF

abundance: -
d_gene: -
v_gene: TRBV11-2
j_gene: TRBJ1-1
CDR3nt: TGTGCCAGCAGCTCGATTTTACCCCTGCGAGACACTGAAGCTTTCTTT
CDR3aa: CASSSILPLRDTEAFF

abundance: -
d_gene: -
v_gene: TRBV2
j_gene: TRBJ1-5
CDR3nt: TGTGCCAGCAGTGAACAGGATAGCAATCAGCCCCAGCATTTT
CDR3aa: CASSEQDSNQPQHF

abundance: -
d_gene: -
v_gene: TRBV5-1
j_gene: TRBJ2-5
CDR3nt: TGCGCCAGCAGCTTGGCCTTGGGCTTAGTAAGAGAGACCCAGTACTTC
CDR3aa: CASSLALGLVRETQYF

abundance: -
d_gene: TRBD1
v_gene: TRBV7-9
j_gene: TRBJ2-1
CDR3nt: TGTGCCAGCAGCTTAGTAGGGGGACAGGGGGGTGGGCAGTTCTTC
CDR3aa: CASSLVGGQGGGQFF

abundance: -
d_gene: -
v_gene: TRBV6-5
j_gene: TRBJ2-5
CDR3nt: TGTGCCAGCAGTTACTCGAGCGTAGGGGAAGAGACCCAGTACTTC
CDR3aa: CASSYSSVGEETQYF